The clone carrying this T cell receptor (beta chain) occurred a few times. The antigen remains undetermined. This record comes from a study of graft-versus-host responses after intestinal transplantation. This CDR3 is 13 amino acids long. Looked up from germline, CDR1 is LNHDA and CDR2 is SQIVND (reference sequence). V was clipped by 10 bases and J by 1 base, with 13 bases between them. Method: immunoSEQ multiplex PCR; TCRdb's copy keeps in-frame clones and lacks some. The sample shows about 120,000 clones, approximately 95% of them seen only once. The origin of this receptor is a human donor who received an intestinal transplant. The material was unstimulated CD8+ T cells sorted from spleen or lymph node cells, obtained before intestinal transplant. The V gene is TRBV19, the J gene TRBJ1-1; possible D gene TRBD1, 6 bases. CDR3 DNA sequence: TGTGCCACTCGCAGGGGAGAGAACACTGAAGCTTTCTTT. Amino acid sequence: CATRRGENTEAFF.